The 28 T cell receptor beta chains listed next were all sequenced from one sample in a study of cytomegalovirus exposure and HLA in healthy donors. The PCR employed 60 Vbeta primers together with 13 Jbeta primers. Repertoires were generated with immunoSEQ multiplex PCR, while TCRdb's copy carries only in-frame clones and drops some. Counted here are just under 80,000 clones, around three quarters occurring once; the ten biggest clones make up around 4.3%. The sequenced material came from PBMCs. The origin of the receptors is a man aged 40-49 years in good health and CMV-seronegative.

This chain connects TRBV9 to TRBJ2-1; TRBD2 agrees at 13 bases. Trimming cost V 7 bases and J 6 bases; bases outside gene matches: 1. The CDR3 is 13 amino acids. Germline V CDR1 and CDR2: SGDLS, YYNGEE. The CDR3 nucleotides read TGTGCCAGCGGACTAGCGGGAGTCAATGAGCAGTTCTTC. Its protein is CASGLAGVNEQFF.

This chain joins TRBV5-1 and TRBJ1-1; 7 bases line up with TRBD1. Germline-derived CDR1 and CDR2 are SGHRS and YFSETQ. The CDR3 totals 18 residues. V lost 4 bases and J lost 0; bases outside the gene matches: 15. CDR3 sequence: CASSDRGQVQSLNTEAFF. In nucleotides, the CDR3 is TGCGCCAGCAGCGACCGAGGACAGGTACAATCCCTGAACACTGAAGCTTTCTTT. Full variable domain (remainder filled in from reference TRBV5-1 and TRBJ1-1): KAGVTQTPRYLIKTRGQQVTLSCSPISGHRSVSWYQQTPGQGLQFLFEYFSETQRNKGNFPGRFSGRQFSNSRSEMNVSTLELGDSALYLCASSDRGQVQSLNTEAFFGQGTRLTVV.

The chain joins TRBV20-1 to TRBJ2-3; D is undetermined. The germline V gene has CDR1 DFQATT and CDR2 SNEGSKA (reference sequence). Trimming took 4 bases from V and 4 from J, leaving 6 bases between them. The CDR3 runs 11 residues. CDR3 sequence: CSATLADTQYF. Written as DNA, the CDR3 is TGCAGTGCTACTCTAGCAGATACGCAGTATTTT.

The genes are TRBV10-3 and TRBJ2-7; the match to TRBD1 covers 7 bases. CDR1 and CDR2 (germline): ENHRY, SYGVKD. V trimming: 7 bases; J trimming: 4 bases; junction bases outside the gene matches: 7. The CDR3 has 13 residues. The DNA for the CDR3 is TGTGCCATCACCGACAGGGAACTATACGAGCAGTACTTC. It specifies CAITDRELYEQYF.

This chain connects TRBV7-9 to TRBJ2-2, with TRBD2 as a possible D gene (5 bases). V was pared by 3 bases and J by 1 base, with 9 bases between. The germline V gene has CDR1 SEHNR and CDR2 FQNEAQ (reference sequence). There are 15 residues in the CDR3. In DNA form, the CDR3 reads TGTGCCAGCAGCTTCGTCCGGGGGAACACCGGGGAGCTGTTTTTT. This translates into CASSFVRGNTGELFF.

The chain uses TRBV5-6 and TRBJ1-5; the D gene is possibly TRBD1 (5 bases). The CDR3 has 13 amino acids. V was pared by 0 bases and J by 8 bases, with 9 bases between. CDR1 SGHDT and CDR2 YYEEEE come from the germline V gene. CDR3: CASSLGVREPQHF. CDR3 DNA: TGTGCCAGCAGCTTGGGAGTCAGGGAGCCCCAGCATTTT.

The V call is TRBV7-9, the J call TRBJ1-4, with TRBD1 matching over 7 bases. Per the germline V gene, CDR1 is SEHNR and CDR2 is FQNEAQ (reference sequence). Trimming removed 5 bases from V and 0 bases from J; junction bases left unmatched: 3. This CDR3 has 15 residues. CDR3 coding DNA: TGTGCCAGCAGCGCGGGACAGACAACTAATGAAAAACTGTTTTTT. The encoded protein is CASSAGQTTNEKLFF.

The gene calls are TRBV10-1 and TRBJ2-1, with a weak D call TRBD1 (8 bases). The V gene's germline CDR1 is WNHNN and CDR2 SYGVQD (reference sequence). The CDR3 is made up of 14 amino acids. Deletions cut 6 bases from V and 4 bases from J, with 13 bases between. CDR3 bases: TGCGCCAGCAGCACAGGGGGGGTTTACAATGAGCAGTTCTTC. This encodes CASSTGGVYNEQFF.

The J gene is TRBJ2-4, the V gene TRBV18; D not resolved. The CDR3 extends over 15 amino acids. Germline CDR1 and CDR2: KGHSH and LQKENI. The V and J ends lost 6 bases and 0 bases respectively, with 12 bases between them. CDR3 DNA sequence: TGTGCCAGCTCGCTCGGGTCCCTAGCCAAAAACATTCAGTACTTC. Encoded protein: CASSLGSLAKNIQYF.

This clone rates as medium-sized. This rearrangement joins TRBV9 to TRBJ2-1; TRBD2 aligns across 8 bases. Germline-derived CDR1 and CDR2 are SGDLS and YYNGEE. The CDR3 has 16 amino acids. Unmatched junction bases numbered 10, after V lost 4 bases and J lost 4 bases. CDR3 sequence: CASSPDAASGYNEQFF. The CDR3 DNA is TGTGCCAGCAGCCCCGATGCGGCTAGCGGGTACAATGAGCAGTTCTTC.

This chain uses TRBV5-8 with TRBJ1-3; D is unclear. The V gene lost 4 bases and the J gene lost 4 bases, with 12 bases spanning the gap. From germline, CDR1 is SGHTS and CDR2 YDEGEE. There are 14 residues in the CDR3. The CDR3 loop reads CASSPYGEGNTIYF. CDR3 DNA sequence: TGTGCCAGCAGCCCGTATGGAGAGGGAAACACCATATATTTT.

V and J are TRBV5-4 and TRBJ2-3; 7 bases are shared with TRBD1. The J segment lost 5 bases and the V segment lost 10 bases, leaving 13 bases of the junction unmatched. This CDR3 spans 14 amino acids. Germline V lookup: CDR1 SGHNT, CDR2 YYREEE (reference sequence). The CDR3 bases are TGTGCCGCCAAGACAGGGCCCGTGGGAGATACGCAGTATTTT. Translation: CAAKTGPVGDTQYF.

This clone was picked up one time. The chain links TRBV6-5 to TRBJ2-4; unclear D gene. The CDR3 runs to 14 residues. In germline, CDR1 is MNHEY, CDR2 SVGAGI. Trimming pared 8 bases from V and 1 base from J, leaving 12 bases between. CDR3 in amino acids: CASGGSAAKNIQYF. The CDR3 DNA follows: TGTGCCAGCGGCGGCTCGGCGGCCAAAAACATTCAGTACTTC.

This clone was picked up one time. V gene TRBV7-9 combines with J gene TRBJ1-1; D might be TRBD1 (6 bases). Per germline, CDR1 SEHNR and CDR2 FQNEAQ (reference sequence). The CDR3 runs to 15 residues. Trimming took 5 bases from V and 3 from J, leaving 16 bases between them. For the CDR3, the DNA is TGTGCCAGCAGCACTCGTCAGGGGTGGGACACTGAAGCTTTCTTT. It codes for CASSTRQGWDTEAFF.

The V gene is TRBV28, the J gene TRBJ1-2; TRBD1 might be the D (5 bases). The CDR3 is 15 residues long. Germline CDR1 MDHEN, CDR2 SYDVKM. V dropped 5 bases and J dropped 2 bases, with 15 bases sitting between them. The CDR3 sequence: CASSRLGTKNYGYTF. The CDR3 DNA reads as TGTGCCAGCAGTAGACTAGGGACGAAGAACTATGGCTACACCTTC.

This clone was seen a few times. The chain has TRBV7-6 and TRBJ2-1; D gene unclear. This CDR3 has 15 amino acids. The germline V gene has CDR1 SGHVS and CDR2 FNYEAQ. The V end lost 1 base, the J end lost 5 bases, and 12 bases lay between the germline ends. The DNA for the CDR3 is TGTGCCAGCAGCTTAGGATCCGGGTCTCACAATGAGCAGTTCTTC. The encoded protein is CASSLGSGSHNEQFF.

V usage is TRBV6-5 and J usage is TRBJ2-5, with D possibly being TRBD1 (5 bases). This CDR3 has 13 residues. Germline V gene sequence: CDR1 MNHEY, CDR2 SVGAGI. Trimming took 5 bases from V and 7 from J, leaving 14 bases between them. CDR3 sequence reads: CASSVPGQGTQYF. The CDR3, as DNA: TGTGCCAGCAGTGTCCCGGGCCAGGGGACCCAGTACTTC.

The chain is built from TRBV19 and TRBJ2-2, with D maybe TRBD2 (5 bases). Between the trimmed V and J ends, which lost 5 bases and 7 bases, there was a span of 11 bases. The germline V gene encodes CDR1 LNHDA and CDR2 SQIVND (reference sequence). The CDR3 has 13 residues. The CDR3 nucleotides are TGTGCCAGTAGTTCCACTAGTCTCGGGGAGCTGTTTTTT. This translates into CASSSTSLGELFF. Full variable domain (outside the CDR3, taken from reference TRBV19 and TRBJ2-2): DGGITQSPKYLFRKEGQNVTLSCEQNLNHDAMYWYRQDPGQGLRLIYYSQIVNDFQKGDIAEGYSVSREKKESFPLTVTSAQKNPTAFYLCASSSTSLGELFFGEGSRLTVL.

This clone occurred once. The CDR3 DNA sequence: TGTGCCAGTAGTATTATCCCTGGACAGAGTGAAGCTTTCTTT. Translated, it gives CASSIIPGQSEAFF. This rearrangement joins TRBV19 to TRBJ1-1, with D maybe TRBD1 (6 bases). The germline V and J ends were trimmed by 3 bases and 7 bases, with 15 bases remaining between them. The CDR3 runs 14 residues. CDR1 is LNHDA, CDR2 SQIVND, per germline (reference sequence).

This clone appeared once. The V and J genes are TRBV6-5 and TRBJ2-7; 8 positions match TRBD1. There are 14 residues in the CDR3. V dropped 5 bases and J dropped 2; count of bases not matched to a gene: 5. Germline V gene lookup returns CDR1 MNHEY and CDR2 SVGAGI. DNA of the CDR3: TGTGCCAGCAGTGAACAGGGGGGCACCTACGAGCAGTACTTC. It specifies CASSEQGGTYEQYF.

Of note for this clone: One end of the junction fails to match germline, which may point to a read error. V usage is TRBV10-3 and J usage is TRBJ1-2; TRBD1 matches at 9 bases. Germline V gives CDR1 ENHRY, CDR2 SYGVKD. This CDR3 region has 13 residues. The DNA for the CDR3 is TGTGCCATCGGGAAAGTAAAAGGGACAGGGTTCTCCTTC. It specifies CAIGKVKGTGFSF.

The chain recombines TRBV10-3 with TRBJ1-1; TRBD1 matches at 7 bases. This CDR3 comprises 13 residues. Looked up from germline, CDR1 is ENHRY and CDR2 is SYGVKD. V was pared by 6 bases and J by 5 bases, with 6 bases of the junction left unmatched. For the CDR3, the DNA is TGTGCCATCAGGAGGGGGCCTCTGACTGAAGCTTTCTTT. Translated: CAIRRGPLTEAFF.

The rearrangement links TRBV7-9 to TRBJ1-5; D ambiguous. Germline V gene sequence: CDR1 SEHNR, CDR2 FQNEAQ (reference sequence). This CDR3 contains 15 residues. V lost 1 base, J lost 2 bases, and 9 bases lay in between. The CDR3 bases are TGTGCCAGCAGCTTAGATCTTGGAGGCAATCAGCCCCAGCATTTT. Amino acids: CASSLDLGGNQPQHF. Supplemented by reference TRBV7-9 and TRBJ1-5, the full variable domain reads DTGVSQNPRHKITKRGQNVTFRCDPISEHNRLYWYRQTLGQGPEFLTYFQNEAQLEKSRLLSDRFSAERPKGSFSTLEIQRTEQGDSAMYLCASSLDLGGNQPQHFGDGTRLSIL.

V usage is TRBV28 and J usage is TRBJ2-7; D possibly corresponds to TRBD2 (5 bases). Germline CDR1 and CDR2: MDHEN and SYDVKM. This CDR3 region has 16 residues. V was trimmed by 8 bases and J by 4 bases, leaving 24 bases between them. The CDR3 reads CASLPAGRLIAYEQYF. The CDR3 DNA follows: TGTGCCAGCCTCCCCGCGGGCCGGTTGATTGCGTACGAGCAGTACTTC.

V usage is TRBV19 and J usage is TRBJ1-5; maybe TRBD1 (6 bases). Trimming took 8 bases from V and 6 from J, leaving 20 bases between them. The CDR3 spans 15 residues. Germline CDR1 and CDR2: LNHDA and SQIVND (reference sequence). The CDR3 DNA sequence: TGTGCCAGTGGAAACCGAGGGGGGAGGGCTCAGCCCCAGCATTTT. This gives the protein CASGNRGGRAQPQHF.

The chain uses TRBV29-1 and TRBJ2-5; D gene unclear. Per the germline V gene, CDR1 is SQVTM and CDR2 is ANQGSEA. There are 12 residues in the CDR3. V gave up 6 bases and J gave up 5 bases, with 13 bases separating them. The CDR3 region has the DNA TGCAGCGTCATACCATCCGCGGAGACCCAGTACTTC. Protein sequence: CSVIPSAETQYF.

This rearrangement joins TRBV30 to TRBJ2-5; 11 nucleotides match TRBD2. This CDR3 comprises 14 residues. Germline CDR1 is GTSNPN and CDR2 is SVGIG (reference sequence). The V segment lost 4 bases and the J segment 4 bases; nucleotides outside the gene matches: 5. CDR3 sequence: CAWTRGLAGETQYF. In DNA, the CDR3 is TGTGCCTGGACCAGAGGACTAGCGGGAGAGACCCAGTACTTC.

This clone was detected a few times. This rearrangement joins TRBV28 to TRBJ1-2; 7 nucleotides align to TRBD1. The CDR3 sequence is 16 residues long. Germline lookup yields CDR1 MDHEN and CDR2 SYDVKM. The ends lost 5 bases at V and 8 bases at J; junction bases unmatched: 17. The CDR3 reads CASSANNPRQGRGYTF. As DNA, the CDR3 is TGTGCCAGCAGTGCCAACAACCCTCGACAGGGACGCGGCTACACCTTC.